This entry is about one T cell receptor (beta chain). The sample is drawn from a study of cytomegalovirus exposure and HLA in healthy donors. Sequencing used immunoSEQ multiplex PCR; TCRdb keeps in-frame clones, though not all of them. The profile shows tens of thousands of clones, about 94% of them singletons. The sequence was obtained from a man aged 18 to 35 in good health and CMV-seropositive. The sequenced sample was PBMCs.

The chain's CDR3 is CAWSVFLEQYF. CDR3 DNA: TGTGCCTGGAGTGTGTTTCTCGAGCAGTACTTC. The chain recombines TRBV30 with TRBJ2-7; D remains ambiguous. The CDR3 runs 11 residues. The ends were cut back, 0 bases at V and 6 bases at J, with 6 bases in the middle. In germline, CDR1 is GTSNPN, CDR2 SVGIG (reference sequence).